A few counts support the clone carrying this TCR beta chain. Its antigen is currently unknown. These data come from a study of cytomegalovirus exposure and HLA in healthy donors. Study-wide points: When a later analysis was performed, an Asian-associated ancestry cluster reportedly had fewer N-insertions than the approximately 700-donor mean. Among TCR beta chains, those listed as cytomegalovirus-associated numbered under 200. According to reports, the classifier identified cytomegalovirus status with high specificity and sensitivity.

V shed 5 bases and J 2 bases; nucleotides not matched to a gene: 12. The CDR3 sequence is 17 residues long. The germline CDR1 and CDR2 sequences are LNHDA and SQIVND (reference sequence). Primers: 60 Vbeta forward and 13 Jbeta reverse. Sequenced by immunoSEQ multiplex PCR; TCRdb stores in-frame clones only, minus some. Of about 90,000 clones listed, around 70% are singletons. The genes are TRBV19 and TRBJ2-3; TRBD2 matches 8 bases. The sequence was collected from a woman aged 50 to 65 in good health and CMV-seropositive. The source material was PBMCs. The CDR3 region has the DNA TGTGCCAGTAGTCCCCGCAAGGTAGCGGGAATCACAGATACGCAGTATTTT. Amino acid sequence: CASSPRKVAGITDTQYF.